These 2 T cell receptor beta chains were sequenced from one sample in a study of T cells in Graves' hyperthyroidism and ophthalmopathy. Amplification yielded TCR beta CDR3 regions, with RNA transcripts as the source. HTBI primers were used for first-round RT-PCR of the TCR CDR3. One entry per CDR3 protein, called by TCRdb with MiXCR from the multiplex PCR reads. The top ten clones hold under 35% of a sample with about 640,000 distinct CDR3 sequences, less than 25% of them seen once. Material for sequencing was blood. Receptors were obtained from a man aged 25-45 years with Graves' ophthalmopathy.

The rearrangement uses TRBV27 and TRBJ1-1, with D perhaps matching TRBD1 (6 bases). Deletions cut 5 bases from V and 9 bases from J, with 13 bases between. The CDR3 is 12 amino acids. CDR1 is MNHEY and CDR2 is SMNVEV in the germline V gene (reference sequence). Here the CDR3 DNA reads TGTGCCAGCAGTGCCTCGACAGGTAAAGCTTTCTTT. It yields the protein CASSASTGKAFF.

This clonotype has just a few counts. The V call is TRBV29-1, the J call TRBJ2-5; D may be TRBD2 (6 bases). This CDR3 is built from 11 residues. The germline gives CDR1 SQVTM, CDR2 ANQGSEA. The V end lost 7 bases, the J end lost 2 bases, and 8 bases lay between the germline ends. The CDR3 loop reads CSGGTQETQYF. Written as DNA, the CDR3 is TGCAGCGGGGGGACTCAAGAGACCCAGTACTTC.